Listed below are T cell receptor beta chains from one sample, sequenced in a study of a mutant IDH1 vaccine in newly diagnosed glioma. Their specific antigens are unknown. Using immunoSEQ multiplex PCR, the repertoire was profiled, and TCRdb retains in-frame clones only, with some absent. The data contain around 76,000 clones, more than 70% of them seen just once; the ten biggest clones take up 0.7% to 0.95%. This sample comprised PBMCs, obtained from a glioma patient whose treatment included an IDH1 peptide vaccine. The receptors were gathered from a woman in her forties or fifties with glioma. Each CDR3 is given without its conserved first and last residue. Fields, in order: J gene, V gene, CDR3 protein.

TRBJ2-1 TRBV30 AWVRSGPYNEQF
TRBJ2-3 TRBV5-1 ASSLRTGSDTQY
TRBJ2-7 TRBV5-1 ASSSLASSYEQY
TRBJ2-5 TRBV6-1 ASSKGGQQETQY
TRBJ2-3 TRBV10-2 ASRPESTDTQY
TRBJ1-4 TRBV12-5 ASGPYEGSNEKLF
TRBJ1-5 TRBV7-2 ASSLWADSNQPQH
TRBJ1-4 TRBV5-1 ASSPGGLEKLF
TRBJ2-1 TRBV11-1 ASSPGHLYSYNEQF
TRBJ1-1 TRBV10-3 AISGKEGNTEAF
TRBJ1-5 TRBV9 ASSEGAANQPQH
TRBJ2-2 TRBV27 ASSLARVNTGELF
TRBJ1-6 TRBV29-1 SVGKGTNSPLH
TRBJ2-2 TRBV9 ASSVEGAGFTGELF
TRBJ1-2 TRBV6-5 ASSDQGAGYGYT
TRBJ2-7 TRBV2 ASLNWAGSSEEQY
TRBJ1-1 TRBV21-1 ASSASGTPNTEAF
TRBJ1-2 TRBV7-7 ASSLGVGANGYT
TRBJ2-1 TRBV5-6 ASSSGTSHYEQF
TRBJ1-5 TRBV28 ASSLGRVQPQH
TRBJ2-5 TRBV7-9 ASSFWGDETQY
TRBJ2-3 TRBV30 AGRKESADTQY
TRBJ2-7 TRBV11-3 ASSLDPGSNEQY
TRBJ1-2 TRBV10-1 ASSEYRDPYGYT
TRBJ1-1 TRBV19 ASSIDAGAEAF
TRBJ2-5 TRBV11-3 ASSLDLRTSAIETQY
TRBJ2-4 TRBV25-1 ASSGGGRVTNIQY
TRBJ1-1 TRBV25-1 ASKDRRNTEAF
TRBJ2-4 TRBV28 ASSSRDRGFKNIQY
TRBJ2-1 TRBV19 ASSIDRAGGENEQF
TRBJ2-3 TRBV6-5 ASSYSRGRGTQY
TRBJ1-3 TRBV5-1 ASSFLAQGASSGSTIY
TRBJ2-7 TRBV2 AGRGGRDYSYEQY
TRBJ2-7 TRBV7-9 ASSFSGQAEQY
TRBJ1-2 TRBV2 ASSEGPRYGYT
TRBJ2-7 TRBV28 ASTSLGGKRQY
TRBJ2-7 TRBV29-1 SVEVVGTGGSEQY